This T cell receptor beta chain appears in the sequencing data of a study of neurological immune-mediated disorders. This clonotype was counted many times. The target antigen is unknown. With 10-nucleotide random UMIs included, cDNA was synthesized by 5'RACE. MiXCR was run by TCRdb on the 5' RACE reads, yielding one entry per CDR3 protein. The sample includes some 77,000 distinct CDR3 sequences, approximately 10% of them seen just once. Maryland, USA blood bank volunteers served as healthy controls. PBMCs numbering 2 million and stored at -80 C yielded the unsorted libraries. Study-wide findings and caveats: Falling below healthy controls, multiple sclerosis showed the least TCR clonal expansion, while HTLV-1-associated myelopathy showed the most.

The length of the CDR3 is 11 residues. The V end was cut by 0 bases, the J end by 10 bases, with 5 bases between. Germline lookup yields CDR1 SGDLS and CDR2 YYNGEE. This chain uses TRBV9 with TRBJ2-1; D unresolved. Source material: PBMCs. This sequence originates from a man aged 50 or older in good health. CDR3 in amino acids: CASSVGWEQFF. In DNA form, the CDR3 reads TGTGCCAGCAGCGTAGGGTGGGAGCAGTTCTTC. Full variable domain (missing parts from reference TRBV9 and TRBJ2-1): DSGVTQTPKHLITATGQRVTLRCSPRSGDLSVYWYQQSLDQGLQFLIQYYNGEERAKGNILERFSAQQFPDLHSELNLSSLELGDSALYFCASSVGWEQFFGPGTRLTVL.